A single sample is the source of the 18 T cell receptor beta chains below, sequenced in a study of T cell repertoires in cytomegalovirus infection. For these TCRs, the target antigens are not known. TCRdb recomputed calls from the reads with MiXCR, one row per CDR3 protein. The sample yields 90,000 to 130,000 distinct CDR3 sequences, around 10% seen once. The sample was PBMCs, sequenced either directly or after in vitro stimulation (not recorded which). These receptors were obtained from a human donor in good health (CMV status not recorded). Some clones in this sample may be carry-over from other donors' samples.

This clonotype was counted many times. The V gene is TRBV7-8, the J gene TRBJ2-7, with D unresolved. With 8 bases removed from V and 3 bases from J, the gap between germline ends came to 14 bases. The germline CDR1 and CDR2 sequences are SGHVS and FQNEAQ. This CDR3 has 13 amino acids. The CDR3 loop is CASGNNLVYEQYF. CDR3 in DNA: TGTGCCAGCGGTAATAACCTAGTCTACGAGCAGTACTTC.

This clonotype turned up a few times. This chain uses TRBV7-2 with TRBJ1-2; possible D gene TRBD1, 5 bases. The CDR3 length is 14 residues. Deletions cut 5 bases from V and 4 bases from J, with 14 bases between. The germline gives CDR1 SGHTA, CDR2 FQGNSA. CDR3 sequence: CASSTQGDAYGYTF. DNA of the CDR3: TGTGCCAGCAGCACTCAGGGAGACGCCTATGGCTACACCTTC.

V gene TRBV28 combines with J gene TRBJ1-2, with unresolved D. V shed 7 bases and J shed 0 bases, with 15 bases lying between them. This CDR3 region has 15 residues. CDR1 and CDR2 (germline): MDHEN, SYDVKM. Here the CDR3 DNA reads TGTGCCAGCACCGTTCCCCGTGCGGCTAACTATGGCTACACCTTC. It encodes CASTVPRAANYGYTF.

J is TRBJ1-1 and V is TRBV28, with D possibly being TRBD1 (5 bases). This CDR3 spans 13 amino acids. CDR1 and CDR2 from the germline V gene are MDHEN and SYDVKM. The CDR3 spells CVATGRLNTEAFF. The DNA for the CDR3 is TGTGTCGCTACAGGACGCCTGAACACTGAAGCTTTCTTT.

The chain is built from TRBV20-1 and TRBJ1-5; 11 nucleotides match TRBD1. The CDR3 has 18 residues. V lost 1 base and J lost 0; bases outside the gene matches: 8. Germline CDR1 is DFQATT and CDR2 is SNEGSKA (reference sequence). The CDR3 region has the DNA TGCAGTGCTAGAGCACGGACAGGGGGCGGATATAGCAATCAGCCCCAGCATTTT. Encoded protein: CSARARTGGGYSNQPQHF.

This clonotype showed up many times. V usage is TRBV7-2 and J usage is TRBJ1-1; the D is unclear. The V gene lost 6 bases and the J gene lost 4 bases, with 18 bases spanning the gap. This CDR3 is built from 15 residues. CDR1 is SGHTA, CDR2 FQGNSA, per germline. CDR3 coding DNA: TGTGCCAGCAGAAAGCCCCACACAGCGACCACTGAAGCTTTCTTT. Encoded protein: CASRKPHTATTEAFF.

This clonotype was counted only a few times. V usage is TRBV11-2 and J usage is TRBJ1-1; D unresolved. V shed 5 bases and J shed 4 bases, with 17 bases lying between them. CDR1 and CDR2 (germline): SGHAT, FQNNGV. CDR3 size: 15 residues. The CDR3 here is CASSPQELGGTEAFF. CDR3 sequence (DNA): TGTGCCAGCAGCCCGCAGGAACTGGGCGGCACTGAAGCTTTCTTT.

This clonotype was counted many times. V and J are TRBV7-2 and TRBJ2-3; 7 bases fit TRBD2. V was clipped by 0 bases and J by 5 bases; unmatched bases: 5. CDR1 SGHTA and CDR2 FQGNSA come from the germline V gene. The CDR3 covers 15 residues. The CDR3 nucleotides read TGTGCCAGCAGCTTAGCAGCGGGATTTGGAGATACGCAGTATTTT. Translated: CASSLAAGFGDTQYF.

This clonotype was recorded at least ten times. The chain joins TRBV20-1 to TRBJ2-2; 8 bases align to TRBD1. Germline V gene lookup returns CDR1 DFQATT and CDR2 SNEGSKA (reference sequence). Unmatched junction bases numbered 7, after V lost 7 bases and J lost 0 bases. The CDR3 extends over 15 amino acids. CDR3 nucleotide sequence: TGCAGTGTCCAAAAACAGGGGGCGAACACCGGGGAGCTGTTTTTT. Residues: CSVQKQGANTGELFF.

This clonotype was found many times. The V call is TRBV7-2, the J call TRBJ2-7; D possibly uses TRBD1 or TRBD2 (6 bases each). The germline V and J ends were trimmed by 1 base and 6 bases, with 19 bases remaining between them. Germline CDR1 SGHTA, CDR2 FQGNSA. This CDR3 contains 16 residues. As DNA, the CDR3 is TGTGCCAGCAGCTTAGGTTCGGGGGCATGGGTCCGCGAGCAGTACTTC. This sequence encodes CASSLGSGAWVREQYF.

The table lists this clonotype with many counts. The chain recombines TRBV12-3 or TRBV12-4 with TRBJ2-4, with TRBD1 matching over 8 bases. V shed 4 bases and J 0 bases; nucleotides not matched to a gene: 5. This CDR3 spans 16 amino acids. CDR3 residues: CASSSRDRLAKNIQYF. CDR3 coding DNA: TGTGCCAGCAGTTCCCGGGACAGGCTAGCCAAAAACATTCAGTACTTC.

The V call is TRBV4-2, the J call TRBJ2-2, with D unresolved. CDR3 length equals 15 residues. Trimming took off 1 base at V and 1 base at J, with 7 bases between the two ends. In germline, CDR1 is LGHNA, CDR2 YNFKEQ. DNA for the CDR3: TGTGCCAGCAGCCAAGCCGGAAGGAACACCGGGGAGCTGTTTTTT. It translates to CASSQAGRNTGELFF.

The chain's CDR3 is CASSSGLASREQYF. CDR3 nucleotide sequence: TGTGCCAGCAGCTCCGGACTAGCTTCTCGCGAGCAGTACTTC. The chain joins TRBV7-6 to TRBJ2-7; 8 nucleotides align to TRBD2. With 4 bases clipped from V and 6 bases from J, the junction kept 8 bases outside the gene matches. Germline-derived CDR1 and CDR2 are SGHVS and FNYEAQ. This CDR3 region has 14 residues.

This rearrangement joins TRBV5-1 to TRBJ1-1, with 12 bases identical to TRBD1. CDR1 and CDR2 from the germline V gene are SGHRS and YFSETQ. The CDR3 is made up of 18 amino acids. J gave up 6 bases and V 6 bases, and 18 bases lay outside the gene matches. CDR3 amino acids: CASTAPGQGAPRSSEAFF. The CDR3 DNA sequence: TGCGCCAGCACCGCCCCGGGACAGGGGGCGCCTAGATCGTCTGAAGCTTTCTTT.

This clonotype came up a few times. The J gene is TRBJ1-4, the V gene TRBV5-3, with D perhaps TRBD1 (5 bases). TRBV5-3 belongs to the ORF category, with a function that is uncertain. The germline V and J ends were trimmed by 8 bases and 7 bases, with 18 bases remaining between them. CDR3 length equals 14 residues. CDR3 in amino acids: CASSRGISLEKLFF. The CDR3 nucleotides read TGTGCCAGCAGCCGGGGGATAAGTCTTGAAAAACTGTTTTTT.

This clonotype was recorded many times. The V call is TRBV27, the J call TRBJ1-2; TRBD1 matches at 7 bases. This CDR3 has 17 residues. The germline gives CDR1 MNHEY, CDR2 SMNVEV (reference sequence). V was clipped by 3 bases and J by 0 bases; unmatched bases: 10. In DNA form, the CDR3 reads TGTGCCAGCAGTTTTCAGAGACCAGGGGGTGCTAACTATGGCTACACCTTC. It translates to CASSFQRPGGANYGYTF.

The chain is built from TRBV20-1 and TRBJ2-5; D not certain. The CDR3 is made up of 10 amino acids. Germline CDR1 reads DFQATT; CDR2 reads SNEGSKA (reference sequence). Trimming shortened V by 8 bases and J by 1 base, and 5 bases separated the two germline ends. The CDR3 DNA reads as TGCAGTACTCTCCAAGAGACCCAGTACTTC. As protein: CSTLQETQYF.

In the case of this clonotype: A single base separates this from a much larger clone, so it may be a read error. V is TRBV28 and J is TRBJ2-1, with D uncertain. Germline CDR1 reads MDHEN; CDR2 reads SYDVKM. The CDR3 is 14 residues long. CDR3 in amino acids: CASSLSLGHNEQLF. In DNA form, the CDR3 reads TGTGCCAGCAGTTTATCTTTAGGCCACAATGAGCAGCTCTTC. Drawing the rest from reference TRBV28 and TRBJ2-1, the complete variable domain is DVKVTQSSRYLVKRTGEKVFLECVQDMDHENMFWYRQDPGLGLRLIYFSYDVKMKEKGDIPEGYSVSREKKERFSLILESASTNQTSMYLCASSLSLGHNEQLFGPGTRLTVL.